This TCR beta chain emerged from a study of CD8 T cells in Susac syndrome. General observations from the study: TCR sequencing and HLA analysis covered a relatively small number of individuals.

The RNA, roughly 0.5 to 1 ug, was put through reverse transcription using random hexamers. By means of immunoSEQ multiplex PCR, TCR beta CDR3 spanning 54 Vbeta and 13 Jbeta underwent amplification. TCRdb independently ran MiXCR on the immunoSEQ multiplex PCR reads; one entry per CDR3 protein. Among some 400,000 distinct CDR3 sequences listed, 85% were seen once. Sequencing targeted TCR beta in blood CD8+ and CD4+ T cells. The authors negatively isolated CD8+ and CD4+ T cells and FACS-enriched TEMRA cells. CDR3 length: 15 residues. CDR1 GTSNPN and CDR2 SVGIG come from the germline V gene (reference sequence). V lost 1 base and J lost 2, with 13 bases in between. This clonotype was found once. Its antigen is as yet unknown.

The receptor's source is a human donor with multiple sclerosis. Input material: CD8+ T cells from PBMCs. This chain connects TRBV30 to TRBJ2-3; D is ambiguous. CDR3 DNA sequence: TGTGCCTGGAGTGCGGCAGCTCTTCTCACAGATACGCAGTATTTT. It yields the protein CAWSAAALLTDTQYF.